The present T cell receptor (beta chain) was sequenced within a study of blood T cell repertoires in COVID-19. Whole-study context: Samples came from the United States, Italy and Spain, spanning acute and convalescent COVID-19. T cells, B-cell-depleted T cells, or PBMCs supplied cDNA or gDNA.

CDR3 size: 14 residues. Germline assignment: CDR1 MNHEY and CDR2 SVGAGI. The germline V and J ends were trimmed by 6 bases and 7 bases, with 16 bases remaining between them. As originally analysed: How many nucleated cells were present was estimated from reference gene primer amplification. The assay was immunoSEQ multiplex PCR, and TCRdb's table has in-frame clones only and misses some. Clone size and V and J calls were adopted from that table, with D and trimming inferred from the DNA. Of more than 150,000 clones in the sample, approximately 84% were seen once. The chain joins TRBV6-5 to TRBJ1-5; the D is unclear. The sequenced sample consisted of peripheral blood. The clonotype originates from a man younger than 35 with active or convalescent COVID-19. Here the CDR3 DNA reads TGTGCCAGCAGACAGATCGACCCAAGGCAGCCCCAGCATTTT. Its protein is CASRQIDPRQPQHF.